Listed here is a single T cell receptor beta chain. The target antigen is unknown. The data originate from a study of cytotoxic CD8 clonotypes in ibrutinib-treated CLL. Overall study results and limits: In sustained-remission versus progressing patients, sampling times differed.

The method was immunoSEQ multiplex PCR; TCRdb's version includes in-frame clones alone and lacks a portion of them. The profile shows over 100,000 clones, about 58% of them singletons. CDR1 is MNHNS, CDR2 SASEGT, per germline. With V trimmed by 8 bases and J by 4 bases, 4 bases remained unmatched. This CDR3 contains 12 residues. The material was PBMCs, obtained after 24 months of ibrutinib treatment. This chain links TRBV6-1 with TRBJ2-7, with 8 bases that match TRBD2. The TCR originated in a human donor with chronic lymphocytic leukemia. DNA of the CDR3: TGTGCCAGCCAGTCTAGCGGGTACGAGCAGTACTTC. As protein: CASQSSGYEQYF.